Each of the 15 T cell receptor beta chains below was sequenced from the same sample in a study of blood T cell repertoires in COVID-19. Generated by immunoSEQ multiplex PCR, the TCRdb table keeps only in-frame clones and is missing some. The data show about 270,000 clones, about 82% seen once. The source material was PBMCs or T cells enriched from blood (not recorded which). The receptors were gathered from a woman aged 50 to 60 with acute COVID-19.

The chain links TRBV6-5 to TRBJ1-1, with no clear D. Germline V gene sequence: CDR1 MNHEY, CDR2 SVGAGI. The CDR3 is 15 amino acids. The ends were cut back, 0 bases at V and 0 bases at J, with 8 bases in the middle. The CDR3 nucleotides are TGTGCCAGCAGTTACTCGATTGAGCTGAACACTGAAGCTTTCTTT. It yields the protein CASSYSIELNTEAFF.

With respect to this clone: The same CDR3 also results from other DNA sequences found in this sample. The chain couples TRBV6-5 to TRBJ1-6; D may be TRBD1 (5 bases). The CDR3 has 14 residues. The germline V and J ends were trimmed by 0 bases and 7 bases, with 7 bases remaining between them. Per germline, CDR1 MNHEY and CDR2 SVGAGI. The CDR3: CASSYSGGNSPLHF. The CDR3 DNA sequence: TGTGCCAGCAGTTACTCGGGGGGGAATTCACCCCTCCACTTT.

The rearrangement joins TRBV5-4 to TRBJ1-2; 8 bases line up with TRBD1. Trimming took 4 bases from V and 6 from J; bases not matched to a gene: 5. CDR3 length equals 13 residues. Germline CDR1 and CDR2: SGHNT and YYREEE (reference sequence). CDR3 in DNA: TGTGCCAGCAGCCTACAGGGGGAGGATGGCTACACCTTC. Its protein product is CASSLQGEDGYTF. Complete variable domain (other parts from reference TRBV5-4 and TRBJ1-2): ETGVTQSPTHLIKTRGQQVTLRCSSQSGHNTVSWYQQALGQGPQFIFQYYREEENGRGNFPPRFSGLQFPNYSSELNVNALELDDSALYLCASSLQGEDGYTFGSGTRLTVV.

The CDR3 DNA reads TGTGCCAGCAGCCCCCGAACAGGCTTGGGCAATCAGCCCCAGCATTTT. Translating gives CASSPRTGLGNQPQHF. The chain employs TRBV7-2 and TRBJ1-5, with D perhaps TRBD1 (5 bases). Trimming removed 5 bases at V and 2 bases at J, with 16 bases between. Germline CDR1 is SGHTA and CDR2 is FQGNSA. The CDR3 is 16 amino acids.

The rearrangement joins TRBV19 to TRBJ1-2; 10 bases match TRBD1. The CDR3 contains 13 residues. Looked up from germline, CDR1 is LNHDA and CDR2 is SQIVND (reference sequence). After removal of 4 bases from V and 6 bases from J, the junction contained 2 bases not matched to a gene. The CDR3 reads CASSTGQGNGYTF. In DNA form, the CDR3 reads TGTGCCAGTAGTACGGGACAGGGGAATGGCTACACCTTC. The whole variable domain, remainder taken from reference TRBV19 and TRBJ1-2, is DGGITQSPKYLFRKEGQNVTLSCEQNLNHDAMYWYRQDPGQGLRLIYYSQIVNDFQKGDIAEGYSVSREKKESFPLTVTSAQKNPTAFYLCASSTGQGNGYTFGSGTRLTVV.

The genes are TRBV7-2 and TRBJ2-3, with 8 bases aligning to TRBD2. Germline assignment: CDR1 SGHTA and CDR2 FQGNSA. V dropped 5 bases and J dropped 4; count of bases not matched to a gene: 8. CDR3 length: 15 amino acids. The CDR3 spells CASSQDGGAADTQYF. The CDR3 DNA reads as TGTGCCAGCAGCCAAGACGGGGGGGCCGCAGATACGCAGTATTTT.

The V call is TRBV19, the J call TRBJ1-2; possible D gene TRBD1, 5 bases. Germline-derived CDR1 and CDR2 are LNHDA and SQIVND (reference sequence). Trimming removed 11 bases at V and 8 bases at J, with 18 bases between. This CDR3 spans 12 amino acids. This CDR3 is CAGGTDARGYTF. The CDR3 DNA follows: TGTGCCGGGGGGACGGACGCCAGGGGCTACACCTTC. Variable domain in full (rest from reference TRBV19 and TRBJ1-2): DGGITQSPKYLFRKEGQNVTLSCEQNLNHDAMYWYRQDPGQGLRLIYYSQIVNDFQKGDIAEGYSVSREKKESFPLTVTSAQKNPTAFYLCAGGTDARGYTFGSGTRLTVV.

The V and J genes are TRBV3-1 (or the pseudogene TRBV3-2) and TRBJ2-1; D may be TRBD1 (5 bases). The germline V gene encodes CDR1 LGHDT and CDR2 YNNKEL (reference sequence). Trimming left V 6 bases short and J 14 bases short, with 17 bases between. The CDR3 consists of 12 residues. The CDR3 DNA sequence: TGTGCCAGCAGGGCAAGGACACGGTATGAGTTCTTC. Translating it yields CASRARTRYEFF.

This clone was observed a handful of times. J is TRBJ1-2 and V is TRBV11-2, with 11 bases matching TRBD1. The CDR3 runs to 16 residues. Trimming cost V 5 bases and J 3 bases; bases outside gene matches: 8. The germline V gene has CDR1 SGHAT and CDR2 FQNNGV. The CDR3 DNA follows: TGTGCCAGCAGCGCCTACACGGGACAGGGGGACTATGGCTACACCTTC. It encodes CASSAYTGQGDYGYTF.

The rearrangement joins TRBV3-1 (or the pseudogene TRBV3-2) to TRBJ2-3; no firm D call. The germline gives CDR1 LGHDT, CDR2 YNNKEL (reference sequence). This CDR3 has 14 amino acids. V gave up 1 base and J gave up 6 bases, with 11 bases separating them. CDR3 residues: CASSQAAEADTQYF. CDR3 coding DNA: TGTGCCAGCAGCCAAGCCGCTGAGGCGGATACGCAGTATTTT.

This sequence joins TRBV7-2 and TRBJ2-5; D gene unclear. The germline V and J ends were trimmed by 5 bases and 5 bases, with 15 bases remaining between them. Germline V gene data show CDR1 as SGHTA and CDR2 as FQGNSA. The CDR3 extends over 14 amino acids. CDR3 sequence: CASSPSVLEETQYF. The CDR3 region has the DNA TGTGCCAGCAGCCCCAGTGTCCTGGAGGAGACCCAGTACTTC. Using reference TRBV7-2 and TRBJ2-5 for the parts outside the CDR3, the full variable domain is GAGVSQSPSNKVTEKGKDVELRCDPISGHTALYWYRQSLGQGLEFLIYFQGNSAPDKSGLPSDRFSAERTGGSVSTLTIQRTQQEDSAVYLCASSPSVLEETQYFGPGTRLLVL.

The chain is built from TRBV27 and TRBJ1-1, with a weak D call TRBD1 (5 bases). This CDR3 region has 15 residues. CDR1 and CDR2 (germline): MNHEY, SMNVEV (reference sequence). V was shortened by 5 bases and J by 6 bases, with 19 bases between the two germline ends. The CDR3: CASSPPGGSPPEAFF. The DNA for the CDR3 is TGTGCCAGCAGTCCCCCGGGGGGTTCCCCCCCTGAAGCTTTCTTT.

CDR3 amino acids: CATKTGLGSYEQYF. In nucleotides, the CDR3 is TGCGCCACCAAGACAGGGTTGGGCTCCTACGAGCAGTACTTC. The rearrangement links TRBV5-1 to TRBJ2-7; 7 nucleotides agree with TRBD1. Unmatched junction bases numbered 9, after V lost 9 bases and J lost 0 bases. CDR3 size: 14 residues. CDR1 is SGHRS, CDR2 YFSETQ, per germline.

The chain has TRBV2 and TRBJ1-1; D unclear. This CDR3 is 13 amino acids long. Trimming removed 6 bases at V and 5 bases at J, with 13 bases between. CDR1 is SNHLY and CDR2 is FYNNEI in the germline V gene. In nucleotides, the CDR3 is TGTGCCAGCAGAAAGTTCAAGGAGACTGAAGCTTTCTTT. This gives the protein CASRKFKETEAFF.

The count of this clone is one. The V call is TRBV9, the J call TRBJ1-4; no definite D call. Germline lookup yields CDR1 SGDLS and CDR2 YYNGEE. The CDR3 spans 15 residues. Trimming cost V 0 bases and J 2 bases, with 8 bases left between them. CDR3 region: CASSVGRGTNEKLFF. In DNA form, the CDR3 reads TGTGCCAGCAGCGTAGGGAGAGGCACTAATGAAAAACTGTTTTTT.